These 20 T cell receptor beta chains originate from one sample sequenced in a study of metastatic and nonmetastatic thyroid tumors. TCRdb re-called the PCR reads via MiXCR. The data hold about 40,000 clones, with 11% observed a single time. Before thyroid surgery, none of the patients had received any treatment. The specimen was blood. These receptors all stem from a female donor with papillary thyroid cancer or a benign thyroid nodule (not recorded which). Some clones in this sample may be carry-over from other donors' samples.

This clone was detected many times. The rearrangement joins TRBV28 to TRBJ2-4; D might be TRBD2 (7 bases). The CDR3 is 17 residues long. Between the trimmed V and J ends, which lost 6 bases and 1 base, there was a span of 19 bases. Looked up from germline, CDR1 is MDHEN and CDR2 is SYDVKM. The CDR3 DNA reads TGTGCCAGCAGCCCTTATGAGGGGGGGGGGGCCAAAAACATTCAGTACTTC. This translates into CASSPYEGGGAKNIQYF.

This clone has at least ten counts. The chain recombines TRBV14 with TRBJ2-4, with D possibly being TRBD2 (6 bases). This CDR3 has 19 residues. Looked up from germline, CDR1 is SGHDN and CDR2 is FVKESK. Trimming stripped 0 bases from V and 1 base from J, with 19 bases between. The CDR3: CASSQDFARRDSAKNIQYF. As DNA, the CDR3 is TGTGCCAGCAGCCAAGATTTCGCGCGGAGGGACTCGGCCAAAAACATTCAGTACTTC. Based on the CDR3 plus reference TRBV14 and TRBJ2-4, the full variable domain is EAGVTQFPSHSVIEKGQTVTLRCDPISGHDNLYWYRRVMGKEIKFLLHFVKESKQDESGMPNNRFLAERTGGTYSTLKVQPAELEDSGVYFCASSQDFARRDSAKNIQYFGAGTRLSVL.

This clone was seen ten or more times. The rearrangement joins TRBV4-1 to TRBJ2-7; a possible D gene is TRBD1 (7 bases). Germline values: CDR1 MGHRA, CDR2 YSYEKL. V shed 0 bases and J shed 6 bases, with 18 bases lying between them. The CDR3 runs 16 residues. The chain's CDR3 is CASSQDRGTARSEQYF. Written as DNA, the CDR3 is TGCGCCAGCAGCCAAGATCGCGGGACAGCCCGTTCCGAGCAGTACTTC.

This clone was picked up many times. Other DNA sequences within the sample encode an identical CDR3. V usage is TRBV5-5 and J usage is TRBJ1-2, with 8 bases identical to TRBD1. V dropped 3 bases and J dropped 5; count of bases not matched to a gene: 9. Germline V gene lookup returns CDR1 SGHKS and CDR2 YYEKEE (reference sequence). The CDR3 is made up of 15 amino acids. CDR3 residues: CASSWAGQGSYGYTF. In DNA form, the CDR3 reads TGTGCCAGCAGCTGGGCCGGACAGGGTTCATATGGCTACACCTTC.

The rearrangement links TRBV7-2 to TRBJ2-7; D remains ambiguous. Germline V gene lookup returns CDR1 SGHTA and CDR2 FQGNSA. Trimming took 5 bases from V and 0 from J, leaving 5 bases between them. The CDR3 runs to 12 residues. CDR3 residues: CASSVSSYEQYF. The CDR3 DNA is TGTGCCAGCAGCGTCAGCTCCTACGAGCAGTACTTC.

Ten or more counts support this clone. V is TRBV19 and J is TRBJ2-1; TRBD2 aligns across 12 bases. The germline V gene has CDR1 LNHDA and CDR2 SQIVND (reference sequence). There are 17 residues in the CDR3. The junction had 9 bases not matched to a gene; V was cut back by 5 bases and J by 4 bases. For the CDR3, the DNA is TGTGCCAGTAGTGCCACTAGCGGGAGGAATTCATACAATGAGCAGTTCTTC. Residues: CASSATSGRNSYNEQFF.

The chain has TRBV5-4 and TRBJ2-1, with D tentatively TRBD2 (6 bases). Germline V gene data show CDR1 as SGHNT and CDR2 as YYREEE (reference sequence). The ends were cut back, 1 base at V and 2 bases at J, with 13 bases in the middle. The CDR3 runs to 16 residues. In DNA, the CDR3 is TGTGCCAGCAGCTTGCAGGCGGGATTGACCTACAATGAGCAGTTCTTC. This sequence encodes CASSLQAGLTYNEQFF.

This clone was counted ten times or more. The rearrangement uses TRBV27 and TRBJ1-1, with 10 positions matching TRBD1. V trimming: 2 bases; J trimming: 4 bases; junction bases outside the gene matches: 7. The CDR3 runs to 16 residues. Germline CDR1 and CDR2: MNHEY and SMNVEV (reference sequence). The chain's CDR3 is CASSLSGTGESTEAFF. The CDR3 bases are TGTGCCAGCAGTTTAAGCGGGACAGGGGAGAGCACTGAAGCTTTCTTT.

This clone was recorded many times. This chain uses TRBV2 with TRBJ2-3; 7 nucleotides match TRBD2. There are 18 residues in the CDR3. In germline, CDR1 is SNHLY, CDR2 FYNNEI. V was clipped by 5 bases and J by 2 bases; unmatched bases: 16. The DNA of the CDR3 is TGTGCCAGCAGTCCACCAATTGGACTAGTTCCCAACACAGATACGCAGTATTTT. Its translation is CASSPPIGLVPNTDTQYF.

This clone is termed medium-sized. The chain uses TRBV6-1 and TRBJ2-7; TRBD1 or TRBD2 may be the D gene (5 bases each). The germline V and J ends were trimmed by 5 bases and 0 bases, with 17 bases remaining between them. The CDR3 extends over 16 amino acids. The germline gives CDR1 MNHNS, CDR2 SASEGT. CDR3 residues: CASSSKKADTSYEQYF. CDR3 sequence (DNA): TGTGCCAGCAGTTCCAAAAAAGCGGACACCTCCTACGAGCAGTACTTC.

This clone was counted a few times. This may arise from a read error, as a much more abundant clone is one base away. This sample includes further DNA sequences coding for the same CDR3. V and J are TRBV5-8 and TRBJ1-5; D not certain. Germline V gene data show CDR1 as SGHTS and CDR2 as YDEGEE. There are 14 residues in the CDR3. DNA for the CDR3: TGTGCCAGCAGCTATCCGGGCACCAATCAGCCCCAGCACTTT. This encodes CASSYPGTNQPQHF. The full variable domain, its missing parts supplied by reference TRBV5-8 and TRBJ1-5, is EAGVTQSPTHLIKTRGQQATLRCSPISGHTSVYWYQQALGLGLQFLLWYDEGEERNRGNFPPRFSGRQFPNYSSELNVNALELEDSALYLCASSYPGTNQPQHFGDGTRLSIL.

This clone appeared many times. The V and J genes are TRBV9 and TRBJ2-6; D not resolved. V gave up 4 bases and J gave up 0 bases, with 14 bases separating them. CDR1 is SGDLS and CDR2 is YYNGEE in the germline V gene. This CDR3 region has 17 residues. Here the CDR3 reads CASSTHPSYSGANVLTF. The CDR3 nucleotides read TGTGCCAGCAGCACCCACCCAAGTTACTCTGGGGCCAACGTCCTGACTTTC.

This clone was detected many times. This rearrangement joins TRBV5-1 to TRBJ1-1; 10 positions match TRBD1. CDR1 SGHRS and CDR2 YFSETQ come from the germline V gene. The trim removed 3 bases at V and 4 bases at J, leaving 9 bases unmatched. The CDR3 runs to 16 residues. The CDR3 bases are TGCGCCAGCAGCTCCGGGACAGGGGAAGGAGGCACTGAAGCTTTCTTT. It translates to CASSSGTGEGGTEAFF.

Turning to this clone: Since a much larger clone is just one base distant, this may be a read error. The sample contains more than one DNA sequence encoding this CDR3. J is TRBJ2-3 and V is TRBV3-1; D may be TRBD2 (5 bases). CDR1 is LGHDT and CDR2 is YNNKEL in the germline V gene (reference sequence). CDR3 size: 17 residues. CDR3 DNA sequence: TGTGCCAGCAGTCAAGATGTGGTTCCTAGCAGTTCTGATACGCAGTATTTT. It encodes CASSQDVVPSSSDTQYF.

This clone was picked up many times. The chain has TRBV19 and TRBJ2-7, with 9 nucleotides matching TRBD1. Germline CDR1 and CDR2: LNHDA and SQIVND (reference sequence). The CDR3 spans 15 residues. J gave up 4 bases and V 7 bases, and 11 bases lay outside the gene matches. This CDR3 reads CASKTGTGSGYEQYF. CDR3 bases: TGTGCCAGTAAAACCGGGACAGGGAGTGGGTACGAGCAGTACTTC.

This clone was counted ten times or more. This chain uses TRBV5-4 with TRBJ1-1, with D possibly matching TRBD1 (5 bases). The V end lost 2 bases, the J end lost 2 bases, and 19 bases lay between the germline ends. This CDR3 comprises 17 residues. Germline V lookup: CDR1 SGHNT, CDR2 YYREEE (reference sequence). This chain's CDR3 is CASSFSTVSGGNTEAFF. The CDR3 nucleotides are TGTGCCAGCAGCTTTTCGACAGTCTCAGGAGGAAACACTGAAGCTTTCTTT.

The rearrangement uses TRBV11-3 and TRBJ1-6, with TRBD1 identical over 7 bases. The CDR3 is made up of 14 amino acids. Losses at the gene ends were 5 bases for V and 10 bases for J; bases not matched to a gene: 8. Germline values: CDR1 SGHNT, CDR2 YENEEA. CDR3 DNA: TGTGCCAGCAGCCAGAGACAGGGTGGATCACCCCTCCACTTT. This encodes CASSQRQGGSPLHF.

This clone was seen many times. The chain employs TRBV20-1 and TRBJ1-4; the D gene is possibly TRBD1 (6 bases). V lost 1 base and J lost 8, with 14 bases in between. The CDR3 loop spans 14 amino acids. Germline V gene lookup returns CDR1 DFQATT and CDR2 SNEGSKA (reference sequence). The CDR3 DNA is TGCAGTGCTAGAGCCGGGACATCCCAGGAAAAACTGTTTTTT. Amino acid sequence: CSARAGTSQEKLFF.

This clone was detected many times. V and J are TRBV19 and TRBJ2-7, with a possible D match to TRBD2 (5 bases). The germline V and J ends were trimmed by 4 bases and 6 bases, with 7 bases remaining between them. This CDR3 is 11 amino acids long. CDR1 and CDR2 (germline): LNHDA, SQIVND (reference sequence). The CDR3 spells CASSNRGEQYF. The CDR3, as DNA: TGTGCCAGTAGTAATCGGGGCGAGCAGTACTTC.

This clone is medium-sized in the sample. The rearrangement links TRBV28 to TRBJ1-5; a weak D match, TRBD1 (5 bases). Germline CDR1 MDHEN, CDR2 SYDVKM. V lost 6 bases and J 6 bases, leaving 21 bases between the germline ends. The length of the CDR3 is 16 residues. The CDR3 coding sequence is TGTGCCAGCAGGCGTAGGATCAGGGAGGTGAGTCAGCCCCAGCATTTT. Its protein is CASRRRIREVSQPQHF.